Below are 20 T cell receptor beta chains sequenced from a single sample in a study of blood T cell repertoires in COVID-19. Sequencing used immunoSEQ multiplex PCR; TCRdb keeps in-frame clones, though not all of them. This sample carries about 51,000 clones, just over 85% of them seen once, and the ten largest clones take about 4.1%. Material for sequencing was peripheral blood. Source of these receptors: a man older than 75 with active COVID-19.

CDR3 amino acids: CARPGETGELFF. The CDR3 DNA sequence: TGTGCCCGACCCGGGGAAACCGGGGAGCTGTTTTTT. The chain links TRBV30 to TRBJ2-2; weak D call: TRBD2 (5 bases). Trimming shortened V by 8 bases and J by 5 bases, and 12 bases separated the two germline ends. The CDR3 sequence is 12 residues long. Germline loops: CDR1 GTSNPN, CDR2 SVGIG (reference sequence). Looking up the rest from reference TRBV30 and TRBJ2-2 gives the full variable domain: SQTIHQWPATLVQPVGSPLSLECTVEGTSNPNLYWYRQAAGRGLQLLFYSVGIGQISSEVPQNLSASRPQDRQFILSSKKLLLSDSGFYLCARPGETGELFFGEGSRLTVL.

The V call is TRBV4-1, the J call TRBJ1-1, with D tentatively TRBD1 (6 bases). From germline, CDR1 is MGHRA and CDR2 YSYEKL. This CDR3 comprises 16 residues. V shed 4 bases and J shed 0 bases, with 15 bases lying between them. CDR3 protein: CASSPPDSPMNTEAFF. CDR3 sequence (DNA): TGCGCCAGCAGCCCCCCGGACAGTCCCATGAACACTGAAGCTTTCTTT.

The chain employs TRBV4-3 and TRBJ1-4, with 9 bases matching TRBD1. This CDR3 has 15 amino acids. The J segment lost 7 bases and the V segment lost 5 bases, leaving 8 bases of the junction unmatched. The germline V gene has CDR1 LGHNA and CDR2 YSLEER. CDR3 protein: CASSAQTGGSEKLFF. The CDR3, as DNA: TGCGCCAGCAGCGCGCAGACAGGGGGAAGTGAAAAACTGTTTTTT.

The chain couples TRBV19 to TRBJ1-3, with D unresolved. V was clipped by 4 bases and J by 1 base, with 23 bases between them. CDR3 length equals 19 residues. The germline gives CDR1 LNHDA, CDR2 SQIVND (reference sequence). The CDR3 DNA follows: TGTGCCAGTAGTACCGAGGTCCTTTCGCGAATTTCGTCTGGAAACACCATATATTTT. This gives the protein CASSTEVLSRISSGNTIYF.

This clone was recorded only once. The V gene is TRBV6-2 or TRBV6-3, the J gene TRBJ1-5; 8 bases align to TRBD1. Germline V gene data show CDR1 as MNHEY and CDR2 as SVGEGT. The CDR3 extends over 14 amino acids. V dropped 4 bases and J dropped 4; count of bases not matched to a gene: 3. Here the CDR3 DNA reads TGTGCCAGCAGTTTTACAGGGGGGAATCAGCCCCAGCATTTT. Translated: CASSFTGGNQPQHF.

The gene calls are TRBV2 and TRBJ1-4; 10 positions match TRBD1. The CDR3 loop spans 13 amino acids. V was clipped by 6 bases and J by 10 bases; unmatched bases: 5. Germline CDR1 is SNHLY and CDR2 is FYNNEI. The CDR3 DNA sequence: TGTGCCAGCAGGGCCGGGACAGGGGCAAAACTGTTTTTT. Translation gives CASRAGTGAKLFF.

The genes are TRBV5-1 and TRBJ2-7, with D unclear. This CDR3 is built from 11 residues. V was clipped by 3 bases and J by 2 bases, with 3 bases between them. From germline, CDR1 is SGHRS and CDR2 YFSETQ. Here the CDR3 reads CASSSTYEQYF. CDR3 sequence (DNA): TGCGCCAGCAGCTCAACCTACGAGCAGTACTTC.

The chain is built from TRBV5-1 and TRBJ1-2, with 7 bases identical to TRBD1. Germline assignment: CDR1 SGHRS and CDR2 YFSETQ. CDR3 length: 16 amino acids. The V segment lost 1 base and the J segment 0 bases; nucleotides outside the gene matches: 6. CDR3 residues: CASSLQVTGANYGYTF. CDR3 DNA sequence: TGCGCCAGCAGCTTGCAGGTTACAGGGGCTAACTATGGCTACACCTTC.

The sample holds a few counts of this clone. V usage is TRBV24-1 and J usage is TRBJ2-3; possibly TRBD2 for D (6 bases). The V end lost 4 bases, the J end lost 0 bases, and 16 bases lay between the germline ends. Looked up from germline, CDR1 is KGHDR and CDR2 is SFDVKD. The CDR3 sequence is 17 residues long. CDR3: CATSDSEEGLSTDTQYF. The CDR3 bases are TGTGCCACCAGTGACTCCGAGGAGGGGCTGAGCACAGATACGCAGTATTTT.

This clone was counted only a few times. This sequence joins TRBV19 and TRBJ2-7; 13 bases fit TRBD2. From germline, CDR1 is LNHDA and CDR2 SQIVND (reference sequence). The CDR3 has 18 amino acids. V dropped 5 bases and J dropped 5; count of bases not matched to a gene: 15. The CDR3, as DNA: TGTGCCAGTAGTCCGCGGACTAGCGGGAGAAGAACGTTCGACGAGCAGTACTTC. Protein: CASSPRTSGRRTFDEQYF.

This chain uses TRBV3-1 (or the pseudogene TRBV3-2) with TRBJ1-2; 7 bases align to TRBD1. From germline, CDR1 is LGHDT and CDR2 YNNKEL (reference sequence). Trimming at V came to 1 base and at J to 7 bases, leaving 12 bases not matched to a gene. This CDR3 comprises 16 residues. The CDR3 bases are TGTGCCAGCAGCCAAGCCGGGACAGTCGCAGGAGGTGGCTACACCTTC. Protein sequence: CASSQAGTVAGGGYTF.

The chain has TRBV5-1 and TRBJ2-1; TRBD2 aligns across 7 bases. The germline CDR1 and CDR2 sequences are SGHRS and YFSETQ. Trimming at V came to 6 bases and at J to 0 bases, leaving 9 bases not matched to a gene. The CDR3 runs to 16 residues. This CDR3 reads CASTAGGGSSYNEQFF. The CDR3 coding sequence is TGCGCCAGCACCGCCGGGGGAGGGAGCTCCTACAATGAGCAGTTCTTC.

This chain uses TRBV19 with TRBJ2-4; TRBD1 matches at 7 bases. The germline V gene encodes CDR1 LNHDA and CDR2 SQIVND (reference sequence). The V gene end was trimmed by 5 bases and the J gene end by 1 base; junction bases not matched to a gene: 2. The CDR3 is made up of 14 amino acids. The CDR3 sequence: CASSPQGAKNIQYF. DNA for the CDR3: TGTGCCAGTAGTCCACAGGGGGCCAAAAACATTCAGTACTTC. The whole variable domain, remainder taken from reference TRBV19 and TRBJ2-4, is DGGITQSPKYLFRKEGQNVTLSCEQNLNHDAMYWYRQDPGQGLRLIYYSQIVNDFQKGDIAEGYSVSREKKESFPLTVTSAQKNPTAFYLCASSPQGAKNIQYFGAGTRLSVL.

The V call is TRBV7-2, the J call TRBJ1-2, with D tentatively TRBD1 (6 bases). Germline values: CDR1 SGHTA, CDR2 FQGNSA. The V gene lost 5 bases and the J gene lost 2 bases, with 12 bases spanning the gap. There are 14 residues in the CDR3. In DNA form, the CDR3 reads TGTGCCAGCAGCAAGCGGACAGAGAACTATGGCTACACCTTC. Amino acid sequence: CASSKRTENYGYTF.

This clone was observed a handful of times. V usage is TRBV30 and J usage is TRBJ2-7; 11 bases map to TRBD2. After removal of 3 bases from V and 5 bases from J, the junction contained 15 bases not matched to a gene. Germline V CDR1 and CDR2: GTSNPN, SVGIG (reference sequence). The CDR3 extends over 17 amino acids. The CDR3 sequence is CAWSPGTSGLLINEQYF. The CDR3 nucleotides are TGTGCCTGGAGCCCGGGGACTAGCGGACTCTTGATCAACGAGCAGTACTTC.

The chain combines TRBV15 with TRBJ2-1, with TRBD2 identical over 10 bases. This CDR3 has 14 amino acids. V lost 9 bases, J lost 6 bases, and 8 bases stayed unmatched. Looked up from germline, CDR1 is LNHNV and CDR2 is YYDKDF (reference sequence). The CDR3 region has the DNA TGTGCCACACGCCCGGGACTAGCGTCCAATGAGCAGTTCTTC. Protein sequence: CATRPGLASNEQFF.

The chain employs TRBV5-1 and TRBJ2-2, with TRBD2 identical over 9 bases. Germline trimming cut 4 bases from V and 0 bases from J; bases unmatched to any gene: 7. CDR3 size: 17 residues. The germline V gene has CDR1 SGHRS and CDR2 YFSETQ. CDR3 DNA: TGCGCCAGCAGCCCAAATGTAGCGGGAGCGAACACCGGGGAGCTGTTTTTT. Protein: CASSPNVAGANTGELFF. The full variable domain, its missing parts supplied by reference TRBV5-1 and TRBJ2-2, is KAGVTQTPRYLIKTRGQQVTLSCSPISGHRSVSWYQQTPGQGLQFLFEYFSETQRNKGNFPGRFSGRQFSNSRSEMNVSTLELGDSALYLCASSPNVAGANTGELFFGEGSRLTVL.

This clone was seen more than once but under ten times. The chain uses TRBV6-4 and TRBJ1-6; 9 bases match TRBD1. The CDR3 runs 15 residues. Germline CDR1 reads MRHNA; CDR2 reads SNTAGT. J gave up 10 bases and V 3 bases, and 7 bases lay outside the gene matches. The CDR3 DNA follows: TGTGCCAGCAGTGAACAGGGGGCAGTAGGATCACCCCTCCACTTT. It translates to CASSEQGAVGSPLHF.

The V call is TRBV2, the J call TRBJ2-5; TRBD2 is a possible D gene (5 bases). The CDR3 sequence is 13 residues long. The V gene lost 4 bases and the J gene lost 4 bases, with 10 bases spanning the gap. Per the germline V gene, CDR1 is SNHLY and CDR2 is FYNNEI. CDR3 in DNA: TGTGCCAGCAGTGTGCAGGCGGGAGAGACCCAGTACTTC. Its translation is CASSVQAGETQYF.

V usage is TRBV11-2 and J usage is TRBJ2-7; 11 nucleotides align to TRBD2. Germline trimming cut 5 bases from V and 2 bases from J; bases unmatched to any gene: 5. The CDR3 runs 15 residues. The germline gives CDR1 SGHAT, CDR2 FQNNGV. In nucleotides, the CDR3 is TGTGCCAGCAGCCTTCTGGGACTAGCGGCCTACGAGCAGTACTTC. This codes for CASSLLGLAAYEQYF.